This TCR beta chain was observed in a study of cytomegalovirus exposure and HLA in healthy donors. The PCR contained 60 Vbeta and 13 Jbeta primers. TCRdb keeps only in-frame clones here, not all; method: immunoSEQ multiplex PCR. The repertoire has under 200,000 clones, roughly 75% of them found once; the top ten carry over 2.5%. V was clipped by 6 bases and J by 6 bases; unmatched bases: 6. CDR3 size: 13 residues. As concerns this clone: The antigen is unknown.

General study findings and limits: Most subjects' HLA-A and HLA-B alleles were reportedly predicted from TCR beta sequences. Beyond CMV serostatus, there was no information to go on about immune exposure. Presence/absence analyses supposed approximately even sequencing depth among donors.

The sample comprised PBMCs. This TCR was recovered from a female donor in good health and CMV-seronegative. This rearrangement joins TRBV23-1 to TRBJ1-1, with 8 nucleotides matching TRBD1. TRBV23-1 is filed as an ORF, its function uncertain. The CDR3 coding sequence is TGCGCCAGCAGCCGACAGGGGATCGCTGAAGCTTTCTTT. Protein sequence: CASSRQGIAEAFF.